This note documents a single T cell receptor beta chain sequence. Its antigen is as yet unknown. This record comes from a study of post-analysis software for immune sequencing data. Broader study findings: The study found TRBV5-6, TRBV5-1 and TRBV20-1 among about five TRBV segments more frequent in patients than controls.

Unique molecular identifiers featured in each of the TCR beta cDNA libraries. Out of roughly 1 to 11 million T cells, about 520,000 cDNA molecules were generated. TCRdb redid the calling of the PCR reads with MiXCR, one entry per CDR3 protein. The sample lists a few hundred thousand distinct CDR3 sequences; around 40% were seen once. CDR1 ENHRY and CDR2 SYGVKD come from the germline V gene. The CDR3 is made up of 14 amino acids. The J segment lost 4 bases and the V segment lost 5 bases, leaving 5 bases of the junction unmatched. This sequence was found in a girl between 5 and 17 years old with multiple sclerosis. This chain connects TRBV10-3 to TRBJ2-7, with 10 bases matching TRBD2. The material sequenced was blood. CDR3 DNA sequence: TGTGCCATCAGTAAAAGGACTAGCGGTTACGAGCAGTACTTC. Protein sequence: CAISKRTSGYEQYF.